This T cell receptor beta chain was recovered during a study of cytomegalovirus exposure and HLA in healthy donors. Whole-study findings and limits: There were some public TCRs occurring in many donors, but most TCR sequences were rare. An Asian-associated ancestry cluster reportedly showed fewer N-insertions than the roughly 670-donor mean in a later analysis. Investigators reported approximately 150 TCR beta chains as tied to cytomegalovirus.

Amplification used 60 Vbeta primers and 13 Jbeta primers. Profiled with immunoSEQ multiplex PCR; TCRdb holds only in-frame clones, not every one. The table shows tens of thousands of clones, with more than 80% occurring only once. Germline loops: CDR1 SGHTA, CDR2 FQGNSA. CDR3 length: 13 residues. Between the trimmed V and J ends, which lost 3 bases and 5 bases, there was a span of 10 bases. In the case of this clone: Its antigen is unknown.

Sequenced input: PBMCs. This chain uses TRBV7-2 with TRBJ2-5; a weak D match, TRBD2 (5 bases). The origin of this receptor is a woman in her twenties or thirties in good health and CMV-seronegative. CDR3 DNA sequence: TGTGCCAGCAGCTTCCGGGGAGTTGAGACCCAGTACTTC. Translating it yields CASSFRGVETQYF.